A selection of T cell receptor beta chains follows, all from one sample in a study of immune evolution from preneoplasia to lung adenocarcinoma. Only in-frame clones appear in the TCRdb table, and some are missing; sequencing was by immunoSEQ multiplex PCR. The repertoire consists of 7,600 or so clones, with 60% to 80% occurring once and the leading ten covering approximately 8.7%. Material for sequencing was FFPE adjacent normal lung tissue. The receptor set was obtained from a person between 60 and 80 years old with lung adenocarcinoma. The CDR3 runs from the conserved cysteine through the conserved F or W. D genes are given only for firm matches. Only some rows state a clone size, as once, few, many or a class for expanded clones.

>TRBJ2-7|TRBV7-2|-|-
CASSTLNSGSYEQYF
TGTGCCAGCAGCACCCTAAATAGCGGCTCCTACGAGCAGTACTTC
>TRBJ2-2|TRBV4-2|-|-
CASSQAARQNTGELFF
TGTGCCAGCAGCCAAGCCGCGAGGCAGAACACCGGGGAGCTGTTTTTT
>TRBJ1-1|TRBV19|-|-
CASRLIEREGTEAFF
TGTGCCAGTAGGCTTATAGAGAGGGAGGGCACTGAAGCTTTCTTT
>TRBJ1-2|TRBV13|-|-
CASSFGSQSYGYTF
TGTGCCAGCAGCTTTGGTTCGCAATCCTATGGCTACACCTTC
>TRBJ1-1|TRBV29-1|-|-
CSAEGGRTEAFF
TGCAGCGCCGAAGGGGGGCGGACTGAAGCTTTCTTT
>TRBJ1-1|TRBV2|-|-
CASSVDREAFF
TGTGCCAGCAGCGTAGACAGGGAAGCTTTCTTT
>TRBJ2-2|TRBV25-1|-|-
CASSEWTGELFF
TGTGCCAGCAGTGAGTGGACCGGGGAGCTGTTTTTT
>TRBJ2-2|TRBV10-3|-|TRBD2
CAISRERESNTGELFF
TGTGCCATCAGTCGAGAGCGGGAGTCAAACACCGGGGAGCTGTTTTTT
>TRBJ1-3|TRBV5-1|-|-
CASSLLGGLQGNTIYF
TGCGCCAGCAGCTTGCTTGGGGGGCTGCAGGGAAACACCATATATTTT
>TRBJ1-1|TRBV4-1|few|-
CASSQVMGDTEAFF
TGCGCCAGCAGCCAGGTCATGGGGGACACTGAAGCTTTCTTT
>TRBJ2-7|TRBV6-1|few|TRBD1
CASSPEAGTAYEQYF
TGTGCCAGCAGTCCGGAAGCCGGGACAGCCTACGAGCAGTACTTC
>TRBJ2-2|TRBV27|-|-
CASSPRTVTGELFF
TGTGCCAGCAGTCCTAGGACAGTTACCGGGGAGCTGTTTTTT
>TRBJ1-1|TRBV7-9|few|-
CASSKASNTEAFF
TGTGCCAGCAGCAAGGCGTCGAACACTGAAGCTTTCTTT
>TRBJ2-2|TRBV5-1|-|TRBD2
CASSLGTSALLNTGELFF
TGCGCCAGCAGCTTGGGGACTAGCGCACTATTGAACACCGGGGAGCTGTTTTTT
>TRBJ2-1|TRBV5-4|-|-
CASSFLAVGYNEQFF
TGTGCCAGCAGCTTCCTAGCAGTCGGTTACAATGAGCAGTTCTTC
>TRBJ1-5|TRBV28|-|TRBD1
CASSRQGTSNQPQHF
TGTGCCAGCAGCCGACAGGGCACATCTAATCAGCCCCAGCATTTT
>TRBJ1-6|TRBV19|-|TRBD1
CASSIVGTANSPLHF
TGTGCCAGTAGTATAGTAGGGACAGCAAATTCACCCCTCCACTTT
>TRBJ1-1|TRBV30|-|-
CAWSVQWGAAFF
TGTGCCTGGAGTGTACAATGGGGGGCCGCTTTCTTT
>TRBJ1-1|TRBV7-2|-|TRBD1
CASRTGANTEAFF
TGTGCCAGCAGGACAGGGGCGAACACTGAAGCTTTCTTT
>TRBJ2-7|TRBV12-2|-|-
CASRRPADEQYF
TGTGCAAGTCGCCGCCCAGCGGACGAGCAGTACTTC
>TRBJ1-5|TRBV7-9|-|-
CASSQGSGVDQPQHF
TGTGCCAGCAGCCAGGGTTCGGGTGTTGATCAGCCCCAGCATTTT
>TRBJ2-7|TRBV18|few|-
CASSPGVIWSYEQYF
TGTGCCAGCTCACCAGGGGTGATCTGGTCCTACGAGCAGTACTTC
>TRBJ2-7|TRBV6-6|few|TRBD1
CASSHEPPGQGYEQYF
TGTGCCAGCAGTCACGAACCCCCGGGACAGGGTTACGAGCAGTACTTC
>TRBJ2-3|TRBV9|-|-
CASSVFSTDTQYF
TGTGCCAGCAGCGTATTCAGCACAGATACGCAGTATTTT
>TRBJ2-5|TRBV16|once|-
CASSQSGGAGETQYF
TGTGCCAGCAGCCAATCCGGGGGAGCTGGAGAGACCCAGTACTTC
>TRBJ1-2|TRBV30|-|-
CAWSVLGQILGDYGYTF
TGTGCCTGGAGTGTACTTGGACAGATTTTAGGGGACTATGGCTACACCTTC